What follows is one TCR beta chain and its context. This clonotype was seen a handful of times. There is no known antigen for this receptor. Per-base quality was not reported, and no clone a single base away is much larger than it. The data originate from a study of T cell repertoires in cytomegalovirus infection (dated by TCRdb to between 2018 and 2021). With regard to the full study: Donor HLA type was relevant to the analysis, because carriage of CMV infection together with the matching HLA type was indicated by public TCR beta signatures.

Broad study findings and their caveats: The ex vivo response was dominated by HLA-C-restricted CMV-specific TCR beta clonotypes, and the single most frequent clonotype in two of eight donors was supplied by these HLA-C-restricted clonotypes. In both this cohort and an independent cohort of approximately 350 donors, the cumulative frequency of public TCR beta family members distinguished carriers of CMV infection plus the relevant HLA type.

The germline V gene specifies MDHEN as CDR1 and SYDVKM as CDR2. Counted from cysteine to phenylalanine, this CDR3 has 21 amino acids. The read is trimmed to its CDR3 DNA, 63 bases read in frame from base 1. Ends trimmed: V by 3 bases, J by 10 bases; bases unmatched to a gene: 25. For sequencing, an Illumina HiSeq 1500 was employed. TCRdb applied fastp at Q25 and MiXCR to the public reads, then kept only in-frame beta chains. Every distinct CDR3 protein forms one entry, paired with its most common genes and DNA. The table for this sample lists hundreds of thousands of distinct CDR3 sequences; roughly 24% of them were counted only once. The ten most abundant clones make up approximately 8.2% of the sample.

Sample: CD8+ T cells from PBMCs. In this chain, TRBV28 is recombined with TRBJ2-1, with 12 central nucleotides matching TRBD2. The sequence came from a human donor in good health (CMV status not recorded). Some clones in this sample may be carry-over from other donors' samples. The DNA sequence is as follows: TGTGCCAGCAGTTTTCCTCGCCATCGGCTAGCGGGGGGGCCGGTCGGGGTCGAGCAGTTCTTC. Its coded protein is CASSFPRHRLAGGPVGVEQFF.